Sequencing of this T cell receptor beta chain was carried out in a study of neoadjuvant anti-PD-1 for oral cavity cancer. CDR1 is MNHNY and CDR2 is SVGAGI in the germline V gene (reference sequence). The length of the CDR3 is 14 residues. Trimming left V 11 bases short and J 3 bases short, with 19 bases between. The table came from immunoSEQ multiplex PCR; TCRdb's copy has only in-frame clones and leaves some out. The data hold over 80,000 clones, with less than 85% observed a single time. In the case of this clone: Its antigen is still unknown.

Points from the study as a whole: Non-responders to neoadjuvant nivolumab had significantly more clonal PBMC T cells than responders. Treg/Th17 ratio rose with pretreatment blood and fell with post-treatment tumor TCRbeta clonality.

The chain combines TRBV6-6 with TRBJ1-2, with D possibly TRBD1 on 6 matching bases. The sample consisted of PBMCs, taken before nivolumab (anti-PD-1) treatment. This TCR was sampled from a person between 40 and 85 years old with oral cavity squamous cell carcinoma. CDR3 protein: CAARLGGSDYGYTF. The CDR3 DNA is TGTGCCGCCAGACTAGGGGGATCGGACTATGGCTACACCTTC.